The rows below give T cell receptor beta chains drawn from one sample of a study of T cells in Graves' hyperthyroidism and ophthalmopathy. MiXCR, applied by TCRdb to the multiplex PCR reads, yields one record per CDR3 protein. The repertoire consists of approximately 600,000 distinct CDR3 sequences, with about 15% occurring once and the leading ten covering roughly 5.7%. Sequencing input: blood. These receptors all stem from a woman under 40 with Graves' hyperthyroidism that later progressed to Graves' ophthalmopathy. Both conserved end residues are part of each CDR3. Each record gives: D gene, CDR3 length, V gene, J gene, clone size, CDR3 protein, CDR3 DNA. A D gene is named only where the DNA matches it firmly. Expanded clones get a size class; other rows say once, few or many, or leave the size out.

D gene: NA
CDR3 length: 16
V gene: TRBV6-2/TRBV6-3
J gene: TRBJ2-1
clone size: many
CDR3 protein: CASSSIQGRGYNEQFF
CDR3 DNA: TGTGCCAGCAGTTCGATACAGGGTCGAGGCTACAATGAGCAGTTCTTC

D gene: TRBD1
CDR3 length: 17
V gene: TRBV6-1
J gene: TRBJ1-1
clone size: NA
CDR3 protein: CASSRDRGILVGTEAFF
CDR3 DNA: TGTGCCAGCAGTCGGGACAGGGGGATATTGGTAGGAACTGAAGCTTTCTTT

D gene: NA
CDR3 length: 12
V gene: TRBV25-1
J gene: TRBJ1-2
clone size: few
CDR3 protein: CASKPVGGGYTF
CDR3 DNA: TGTGCCAGCAAGCCCGTCGGTGGCGGCTACACCTTC

D gene: NA
CDR3 length: 16
V gene: TRBV11-2
J gene: TRBJ2-7
clone size: many
CDR3 protein: CASSSRISVPAYEQYF
CDR3 DNA: TGTGCCAGCAGCTCCCGAATTAGTGTACCAGCCTACGAGCAGTACTTC

D gene: TRBD2
CDR3 length: 16
V gene: TRBV28
J gene: TRBJ2-3
clone size: many
CDR3 protein: CASSLYLAGGGDTQYF
CDR3 DNA: TGTGCCAGCAGTTTGTATCTAGCGGGAGGTGGAGATACGCAGTATTTT

D gene: TRBD1
CDR3 length: 14
V gene: TRBV9
J gene: TRBJ2-7
clone size: NA
CDR3 protein: CASSVGTGLYEQYF
CDR3 DNA: TGTGCCAGCAGCGTGGGGACAGGGTTGTACGAGCAGTACTTC

D gene: NA
CDR3 length: 11
V gene: TRBV20-1
J gene: TRBJ2-5
clone size: few
CDR3 protein: CSPRVSETQYF
CDR3 DNA: TGCAGTCCACGGGTCTCGGAGACCCAGTACTTC

D gene: TRBD1
CDR3 length: 16
V gene: TRBV12-3/TRBV12-4
J gene: TRBJ2-2
clone size: many
CDR3 protein: CASSPLWGQGTGELFF
CDR3 DNA: TGTGCCAGCAGTCCCCTTTGGGGACAGGGGACGGGGGAGCTGTTTTTT

D gene: TRBD1
CDR3 length: 14
V gene: TRBV14
J gene: TRBJ1-2
clone size: many
CDR3 protein: CASSLTGEMVGYTF
CDR3 DNA: TGTGCCAGCAGTCTAACAGGGGAGATGGTTGGCTACACCTTC

D gene: NA
CDR3 length: 16
V gene: TRBV30
J gene: TRBJ1-6
clone size: NA
CDR3 protein: CAWSVTIVPGNSPLHF
CDR3 DNA: TGTGCCTGGAGTGTAACTATCGTTCCGGGTAATTCACCCCTCCACTTT

D gene: NA
CDR3 length: 14
V gene: TRBV2
J gene: TRBJ1-4
clone size: many
CDR3 protein: CASSVRPSGEKLFF
CDR3 DNA: TGTGCCAGCAGTGTGAGACCGTCCGGGGAAAAACTGTTTTTT

D gene: TRBD1
CDR3 length: 14
V gene: TRBV29-1
J gene: TRBJ2-7
clone size: once
CDR3 protein: CSVDEIRQGYAQYF
CDR3 DNA: TGCAGCGTTGATGAAATAAGACAGGGCTATGCGCAGTACTTC

D gene: TRBD1
CDR3 length: 13
V gene: TRBV29-1
J gene: TRBJ2-3
clone size: few
CDR3 protein: CSAKTGITDTQYF
CDR3 DNA: TGCAGCGCAAAGACAGGGATCACAGATACGCAGTATTTT

D gene: NA
CDR3 length: 20
V gene: TRBV28
J gene: TRBJ2-7
clone size: NA
CDR3 protein: CASGTRTPGQLSSFFYEQYF
CDR3 DNA: TGTGCCAGCGGAACTCGGACCCCAGGGCAATTGTCCTCTTTTTTCTACGAGCAGTACTTC

D gene: TRBD2
CDR3 length: 14
V gene: TRBV12-3/TRBV12-4
J gene: TRBJ2-7
clone size: many
CDR3 protein: CASSPGLAVYEQYF
CDR3 DNA: TGTGCCAGCAGTCCCGGACTAGCGGTGTACGAGCAGTACTTC

D gene: TRBD2
CDR3 length: 17
V gene: TRBV12-5
J gene: TRBJ2-1
clone size: many
CDR3 protein: CASGLGGTSVMYNEQFF
CDR3 DNA: TGTGCTAGTGGTTTGGGGGGGACTAGCGTAATGTACAATGAGCAGTTCTTC

D gene: NA
CDR3 length: 16
V gene: TRBV4-2
J gene: TRBJ1-1
clone size: NA
CDR3 protein: CASSQDRSPPNTEAFF
CDR3 DNA: TGTGCCAGCAGCCAAGATAGGTCTCCACCGAACACTGAAGCTTTCTTT

D gene: NA
CDR3 length: 14
V gene: TRBV11-2
J gene: TRBJ2-7
clone size: many
CDR3 protein: CASSLDRKRYEQYF
CDR3 DNA: TGTGCCAGCAGCTTAGATCGAAAGAGGTACGAGCAGTACTTC

D gene: TRBD1
CDR3 length: 15
V gene: TRBV5-1
J gene: TRBJ1-5
clone size: many
CDR3 protein: CASSLDGQGNQPQHF
CDR3 DNA: TGCGCCAGCAGCTTGGACGGACAGGGCAATCAGCCCCAGCATTTT

D gene: TRBD1
CDR3 length: 14
V gene: TRBV24-1
J gene: TRBJ2-7
clone size: many
CDR3 protein: CATSIGTETYEQYF
CDR3 DNA: TGTGCCACCAGTATAGGGACAGAGACCTACGAGCAGTACTTC

D gene: NA
CDR3 length: 14
V gene: TRBV9
J gene: TRBJ1-3
clone size: few
CDR3 protein: CASSPDSQGNTIYF
CDR3 DNA: TGTGCCAGCAGCCCCGACAGTCAAGGAAACACCATATATTTT

D gene: TRBD1
CDR3 length: 14
V gene: TRBV27
J gene: TRBJ2-7
clone size: few
CDR3 protein: CATSRTGGIYEQYF
CDR3 DNA: TGTGCCACCTCCCGGACAGGGGGTATCTACGAGCAGTACTTC

D gene: NA
CDR3 length: 14
V gene: TRBV6-1
J gene: TRBJ1-2
clone size: many
CDR3 protein: CASYVLTGAYGYTF
CDR3 DNA: TGTGCCAGCTACGTCCTGACAGGTGCCTATGGCTACACCTTC

D gene: NA
CDR3 length: 15
V gene: TRBV4-1
J gene: TRBJ1-5
clone size: many
CDR3 protein: CASSQETGNTQPQHF
CDR3 DNA: TGCGCCAGCAGCCAAGAAACAGGGAACACACAGCCCCAGCATTTT

D gene: TRBD2
CDR3 length: 15
V gene: TRBV2
J gene: TRBJ2-1
clone size: many
CDR3 protein: CASSEPGLAANEQFF
CDR3 DNA: TGTGCCAGCAGTGAACCCGGTCTAGCGGCGAATGAGCAGTTCTTC

D gene: TRBD1
CDR3 length: 15
V gene: TRBV28
J gene: TRBJ2-2
clone size: many
CDR3 protein: CASSPGQSNTGELFF
CDR3 DNA: TGTGCCAGCAGTCCGGGACAGTCGAACACCGGGGAGCTGTTTTTT

D gene: NA
CDR3 length: 15
V gene: TRBV7-2
J gene: TRBJ2-7
clone size: many
CDR3 protein: CASSSPGGGSYEQYF
CDR3 DNA: TGTGCCAGCAGCTCGCCTGGGGGCGGGAGCTACGAGCAGTACTTC

D gene: TRBD2
CDR3 length: 15
V gene: TRBV6-6
J gene: TRBJ2-1
clone size: many
CDR3 protein: CASSYVAGSYNEQFF
CDR3 DNA: TGTGCCAGCAGTTACGTAGCGGGATCCTACAATGAGCAGTTCTTC

D gene: NA
CDR3 length: 14
V gene: TRBV19
J gene: TRBJ1-5
clone size: many
CDR3 protein: CASSMAVGNQPQHF
CDR3 DNA: TGTGCCAGTAGTATGGCGGTGGGAAATCAGCCCCAGCATTTT

D gene: TRBD2
CDR3 length: 19
V gene: TRBV6-2/TRBV6-3
J gene: TRBJ2-7
clone size: many
CDR3 protein: CASSSKPGTSGIPPYEQYF
CDR3 DNA: TGTGCCAGCAGTTCGAAACCCGGGACTAGCGGTATCCCCCCCTACGAGCAGTACTTC

D gene: TRBD2
CDR3 length: 14
V gene: TRBV5-8
J gene: TRBJ2-7
clone size: many
CDR3 protein: CASSHSSGTYEQYF
CDR3 DNA: TGTGCCAGCAGCCACTCTAGCGGCACCTACGAGCAGTACTTC

D gene: TRBD2
CDR3 length: 15
V gene: TRBV7-2
J gene: TRBJ2-3
clone size: many
CDR3 protein: CASSAPGLAGDTQYF
CDR3 DNA: TGTGCCAGCAGCGCGCCAGGACTAGCGGGAGATACGCAGTATTTT

D gene: TRBD2
CDR3 length: 13
V gene: TRBV30
J gene: TRBJ2-7
clone size: few
CDR3 protein: CAWRREGLDEQYF
CDR3 DNA: TGTGCCTGGAGGCGGGAGGGCCTTGATGAGCAGTACTTC

D gene: TRBD1
CDR3 length: 13
V gene: TRBV2
J gene: TRBJ2-7
clone size: NA
CDR3 protein: CASRQDRYYEQYF
CDR3 DNA: TGTGCCAGCAGACAGGACAGGTATTACGAGCAGTACTTC

D gene: NA
CDR3 length: 15
V gene: TRBV6-1
J gene: TRBJ1-4
clone size: many
CDR3 protein: CASSETGLSNEKLFF
CDR3 DNA: TGTGCCAGCAGCGAAACAGGGTTGTCTAATGAAAAACTGTTTTTT

D gene: NA
CDR3 length: 13
V gene: TRBV24-1
J gene: TRBJ1-1
clone size: few
CDR3 protein: CATSRSDFTEAFF
CDR3 DNA: TGTGCCACCAGTAGGTCGGATTTTACTGAAGCTTTCTTT

D gene: NA
CDR3 length: 10
V gene: TRBV2
J gene: TRBJ2-1
clone size: many
CDR3 protein: CASNLTRQFF
CDR3 DNA: TGTGCCAGCAACCTGACTAGGCAGTTCTTC

D gene: TRBD1
CDR3 length: 15
V gene: TRBV2
J gene: TRBJ2-1
clone size: many
CDR3 protein: CASRGRTGGRDEQFF
CDR3 DNA: TGTGCCAGCCGAGGGCGGACAGGGGGCAGGGATGAGCAGTTCTTC

D gene: TRBD2
CDR3 length: 18
V gene: TRBV10-3
J gene: TRBJ2-5
clone size: NA
CDR3 protein: CAISERMGLAEGKETQYF
CDR3 DNA: TGTGCCATCAGTGAAAGAATGGGACTAGCGGAGGGGAAAGAGACCCAGTACTTC

D gene: TRBD1
CDR3 length: 16
V gene: TRBV20-1
J gene: TRBJ1-1
clone size: many
CDR3 protein: CSAPLPNRGRDTEAFF
CDR3 DNA: TGCAGTGCTCCCCTTCCTAACAGGGGGCGCGACACTGAAGCTTTCTTT

D gene: TRBD2
CDR3 length: 14
V gene: TRBV28
J gene: TRBJ2-1
clone size: many
CDR3 protein: CASTKGGLANEQFF
CDR3 DNA: TGTGCCAGCACCAAGGGGGGACTAGCCAATGAGCAGTTCTTC

D gene: TRBD1
CDR3 length: 13
V gene: TRBV29-1
J gene: TRBJ2-3
clone size: many
CDR3 protein: CSSRTGNTDTQYF
CDR3 DNA: TGCAGCTCCAGGACAGGGAACACAGATACGCAGTATTTT

D gene: NA
CDR3 length: 15
V gene: TRBV6-1
J gene: TRBJ1-1
clone size: few
CDR3 protein: CASRTPRGEDTEAFF
CDR3 DNA: TGTGCCAGCAGAACACCACGGGGTGAGGACACTGAAGCTTTCTTT

D gene: NA
CDR3 length: 16
V gene: TRBV11-2
J gene: TRBJ1-1
clone size: many
CDR3 protein: CASSSPRDTAYTEAFF
CDR3 DNA: TGTGCCAGCAGCTCCCCGCGGGACACAGCATACACTGAAGCTTTCTTT

D gene: NA
CDR3 length: 13
V gene: TRBV6-4
J gene: TRBJ1-2
clone size: many
CDR3 protein: CASSDSGSHGYTF
CDR3 DNA: TGTGCCAGCAGTGACTCGGGCAGCCATGGCTACACCTTC

D gene: NA
CDR3 length: 15
V gene: TRBV7-2
J gene: TRBJ2-5
clone size: few
CDR3 protein: CASSLFVGGQETQYF
CDR3 DNA: TGTGCCAGCAGCTTATTCGTCGGGGGCCAAGAGACCCAGTACTTC

D gene: NA
CDR3 length: 14
V gene: TRBV6-2/TRBV6-3
J gene: TRBJ1-2
clone size: many
CDR3 protein: CASSYSTPFYGYTF
CDR3 DNA: TGTGCCAGCAGTTACTCCACTCCTTTCTATGGCTACACCTTC

D gene: NA
CDR3 length: 12
V gene: TRBV30
J gene: TRBJ2-7
clone size: NA
CDR3 protein: CAWSRQGGEQYF
CDR3 DNA: TGTGCCTGGAGTCGACAGGGAGGCGAGCAGTACTTC

D gene: NA
CDR3 length: 15
V gene: TRBV5-5
J gene: TRBJ1-4
clone size: NA
CDR3 protein: CASRGLGRTNEKLFF
CDR3 DNA: TGTGCCAGTCGGGGCTTGGGGCGGACTAATGAAAAACTGTTTTTT

D gene: NA
CDR3 length: 14
V gene: TRBV6-1
J gene: TRBJ1-1
clone size: many
CDR3 protein: CATTGRSLNTEAFF
CDR3 DNA: TGTGCCACCACGGGACGGAGTTTGAACACTGAAGCTTTCTTT

D gene: NA
CDR3 length: 14
V gene: TRBV12-3/TRBV12-4
J gene: TRBJ1-2
clone size: many
CDR3 protein: CASSFGLGDYGYTF
CDR3 DNA: TGTGCCAGCAGTTTCGGATTGGGGGACTATGGCTACACCTTC

D gene: NA
CDR3 length: 14
V gene: TRBV5-5
J gene: TRBJ2-3
clone size: NA
CDR3 protein: CASSSRDRIDTQYF
CDR3 DNA: TGTGCCAGCAGCTCCCGCGACAGGATAGATACGCAGTATTTT

D gene: NA
CDR3 length: 14
V gene: TRBV25-1
J gene: TRBJ1-1
clone size: many
CDR3 protein: CASSDRPIEGEAFF
CDR3 DNA: TGTGCCAGCAGTGACCGCCCAATCGAAGGGGAAGCTTTCTTT